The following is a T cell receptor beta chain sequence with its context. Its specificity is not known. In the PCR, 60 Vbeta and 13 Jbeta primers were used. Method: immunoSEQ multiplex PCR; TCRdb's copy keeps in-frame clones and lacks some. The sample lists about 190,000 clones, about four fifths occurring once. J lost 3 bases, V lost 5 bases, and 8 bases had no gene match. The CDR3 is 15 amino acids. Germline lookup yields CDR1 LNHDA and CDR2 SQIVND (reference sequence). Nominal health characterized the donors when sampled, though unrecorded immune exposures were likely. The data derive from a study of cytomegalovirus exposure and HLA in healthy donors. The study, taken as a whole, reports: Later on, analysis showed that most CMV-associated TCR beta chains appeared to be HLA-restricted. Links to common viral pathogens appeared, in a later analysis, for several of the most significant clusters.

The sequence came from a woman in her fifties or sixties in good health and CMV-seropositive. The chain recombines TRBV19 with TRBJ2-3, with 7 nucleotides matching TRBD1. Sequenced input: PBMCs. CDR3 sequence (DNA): TGTGCCAGTAGTCGATGGACAGGCCGGACAGATACGCAGTATTTT. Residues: CASSRWTGRTDTQYF.